These 13 T cell receptor beta chains came from one sample sequenced in a study of radiotherapy plus CTLA-4 blockade in lung cancer. Sequenced by immunoSEQ multiplex PCR; TCRdb stores in-frame clones only, minus some. The sample lists 25,000 to 35,000 clones, about 81% occurring once. The sequences come from peripheral blood, collected from a patient treated with radiotherapy plus ipilimumab. All receptors derive from a human donor with non-small cell lung cancer that progressed on radiotherapy plus ipilimumab.

The V call is TRBV25-1, the J call TRBJ1-1; 10 nucleotides agree with TRBD1. The CDR3 has 14 amino acids. The germline V gene has CDR1 MGHDK and CDR2 SYGVNS. V shed 6 bases, J shed 7 bases, and the junction held 8 bases outside the gene matches. This CDR3 reads CASSPRTGGFEAFF. Written as DNA, the CDR3 is TGTGCCAGCAGCCCGAGGACAGGGGGTTTTGAAGCTTTCTTT.

The genes are TRBV5-1 and TRBJ2-3; maybe TRBD1 (5 bases). Germline-derived CDR1 and CDR2 are SGHRS and YFSETQ. The CDR3 totals 14 residues. V was pared by 4 bases and J by 1 base, with 10 bases between. The CDR3 region is CASSLRVGTDTQYF. The CDR3 region has the DNA TGCGCCAGCAGCCTCAGGGTTGGCACAGATACGCAGTATTTT.

The chain carries TRBV29-1 and TRBJ1-5, with D hard to call. The CDR3 consists of 13 residues. The V gene lost 4 bases and the J gene lost 2 bases, with 9 bases spanning the gap. CDR1 SQVTM and CDR2 ANQGSEA come from the germline V gene. The CDR3 loop reads CSVGGFGNQPQHF. The DNA for the CDR3 is TGCAGCGTTGGCGGTTTCGGCAATCAGCCCCAGCATTTT.

This clone was counted a single time. The rearrangement uses TRBV9 and TRBJ2-1; 10 bases line up with TRBD2. This CDR3 spans 19 amino acids. CDR1 and CDR2 (germline): SGDLS, YYNGEE. Trimming at V came to 0 bases and at J to 0 bases, leaving 9 bases not matched to a gene. CDR3 protein: CASSVVASGGLSSYNEQFF. CDR3 bases: TGTGCCAGCAGCGTAGTGGCTAGCGGGGGCCTGAGCTCCTACAATGAGCAGTTCTTC.

This clone has only a few counts. The rearrangement joins TRBV29-1 to TRBJ2-2; 11 bases map to TRBD2. Germline V lookup: CDR1 SQVTM, CDR2 ANQGSEA. J was trimmed by 2 bases and V by 5 bases; bases with no gene match: 4. The CDR3 contains 15 residues. CDR3 bases: TGCAGCGTTAAGACTAGCGGGGCAAACACCGGGGAGCTGTTTTTT. Encoded protein: CSVKTSGANTGELFF.

J is TRBJ1-5 and V is TRBV10-3; no reliable D call. This CDR3 spans 12 amino acids. Germline V gene data show CDR1 as ENHRY and CDR2 as SYGVKD. V dropped 2 bases and J dropped 6 bases, with 5 bases sitting between them. In DNA, the CDR3 is TGTGCCATCAGTGAGGCGAGTCAGCCCCAGCATTTT. Translation: CAISEASQPQHF.

The genes are TRBV18 and TRBJ1-1; no clear D gene. Trimming removed 5 bases from V and 2 bases from J, with 24 bases in between. Germline CDR1 and CDR2: KGHSH and LQKENI. This CDR3 comprises 18 residues. The CDR3 DNA reads as TGTGCCAGCTCAGAAACCACCTTGAAAGCGAACCAAAACACTGAAGCTTTCTTT. Amino acids: CASSETTLKANQNTEAFF.

The V and J genes are TRBV6-5 and TRBJ2-7; 7 bases align to TRBD1. CDR3 length: 16 amino acids. Germline lookup yields CDR1 MNHEY and CDR2 SVGAGI. V gave up 2 bases and J gave up 0 bases; unmatched junction bases: 7. CDR3 DNA sequence: TGTGCCAGCAGTTACGCCGCTACAGGGGACTCCTACGAGCAGTACTTC. Translating gives CASSYAATGDSYEQYF.

This clone was detected only a few times. The rearrangement uses TRBV9 and TRBJ1-6; D unresolved. Germline V lookup: CDR1 SGDLS, CDR2 YYNGEE. V lost 0 bases and J lost 7, with 11 bases in between. The CDR3 length is 15 residues. The CDR3 sequence: CASSVGGPGNSPLHF. The CDR3 region has the DNA TGTGCCAGCAGCGTAGGAGGGCCTGGCAATTCACCCCTCCACTTT.

CDR3 nucleotides: TGCAGCGCTTCGGGGGGCACCGGGGAGCTGTTTTTT. Its protein is CSASGGTGELFF. The rearrangement joins TRBV29-1 to TRBJ2-2, with 7 bases aligning to TRBD2. The V gene end was trimmed by 7 bases and the J gene end by 4 bases; junction bases not matched to a gene: 3. Germline V gene data show CDR1 as SQVTM and CDR2 as ANQGSEA. CDR3 length equals 12 residues.

The J gene is TRBJ2-3, the V gene TRBV5-1; 9 nucleotides agree with TRBD2. V shed 4 bases and J 1 base; nucleotides not matched to a gene: 7. Germline-derived CDR1 and CDR2 are SGHRS and YFSETQ. The CDR3 totals 16 residues. CDR3 nucleotides: TGCGCCAGCAGCCGCATTGAGCGGGGGGGCACAGATACGCAGTATTTT. This translates into CASSRIERGGTDTQYF.

This rearrangement joins TRBV9 to TRBJ1-3; perhaps TRBD1 as D (6 bases). CDR3 size: 15 residues. Germline V gene sequence: CDR1 SGDLS, CDR2 YYNGEE. V gave up 3 bases and J gave up 4 bases, with 14 bases separating them. This CDR3 is CASSASQGTGNTIYF. Written as DNA, the CDR3 is TGTGCCAGCAGCGCATCCCAGGGGACGGGAAACACCATATATTTT.

The chain has TRBV15 and TRBJ2-1; 8 bases map to TRBD1. Germline lookup yields CDR1 LNHNV and CDR2 YYDKDF (reference sequence). V was pared by 3 bases and J by 0 bases, with 4 bases of the junction left unmatched. The CDR3 spans 16 residues. The CDR3 DNA is TGTGCCACCAGCAGGAGGGACAGGAGCTCCTACAATGAGCAGTTCTTC. It yields the protein CATSRRDRSSYNEQFF. The full variable domain, with the rest looked up from reference TRBV15 and TRBJ2-1, is DAMVIQNPRYQVTQFGKPVTLSCSQTLNHNVMYWYQQKSSQAPKLLFHYYDKDFNNEADTPDNFQSRRPNTSFCFLDIRSPGLGDTAMYLCATSRRDRSSYNEQFFGPGTRLTVL.